This T cell receptor (beta chain) was found in a study of cytomegalovirus exposure and HLA in healthy donors. Whole-study findings and limits: Most CMV-associated TCR beta chains appeared HLA-restricted in a later analysis. Productive status was seen about 87% or about 30% of the time for most TCR beta V segments in an earlier analysis. Excluded were some V segments that proved indistinguishable, including TRBV6-2 and TRBV6-3.

Use of 60 Vbeta and 13 Jbeta primers characterized the PCR. Some clones are missing from TCRdb's copy, which holds only in-frame ones; the method was immunoSEQ multiplex PCR. The repertoire holds 220,000 or so clones, with 78% as singletons. The CDR3 runs to 13 residues. Germline lookup yields CDR1 SGHRS and CDR2 YFSETQ. The V and J ends lost 0 bases and 6 bases, in that order; junction bases with no gene match: 0. Every donor was a healthy person donating bone marrow. Regarding this clone: Its antigen is still unknown.

The J gene is TRBJ1-2, the V gene TRBV5-1; 9 bases agree with TRBD1. This receptor was taken from a male donor in good health and CMV-seronegative. Sample: PBMCs. The CDR3 sequence: CASSLGQGDGYTF. The CDR3 DNA reads TGCGCCAGCAGCTTGGGACAGGGGGATGGCTACACCTTC.